The rows below give T cell receptor beta chains drawn from one sample of a study of blood T cell repertoires in COVID-19. The method was immunoSEQ multiplex PCR; TCRdb's version includes in-frame clones alone and lacks a portion of them. This sample carries 55,000 to 90,000 clones, approximately 90% of them seen once, and the ten largest clones take roughly 1.5%. The specimen sequenced was peripheral blood. These receptors were obtained from a human donor in a cohort sampled during active COVID-19. The CDR3 runs from the conserved cysteine through the conserved F or W. Fields, in order: D gene, J gene, CDR3 length, V gene, clone size, CDR3 protein, CDR3 DNA. D genes are given only for firm matches. A row's size may be missing; if present it is once, few, many or a size class.

D: .
J: TRBJ1-1
length: 14
V: TRBV6-6
size: .
CDR3: CASSPVMRDTEAFF
DNA: TGTGCCAGCAGTCCGGTTATGCGGGACACTGAAGCTTTCTTT

D: .
J: TRBJ2-2
length: 16
V: TRBV4-2
size: .
CDR3: CASSQDLGGVAGELFF
DNA: TGTGCCAGCAGCCAAGACTTGGGGGGAGTGGCCGGGGAGCTGTTTTTT

D: .
J: TRBJ2-2
length: 16
V: TRBV5-6
size: once
CDR3: CASSLYSGANTGELFF
DNA: TGTGCCAGCAGCTTGTATTCGGGGGCGAACACCGGGGAGCTGTTTTTT

D: TRBD1
J: TRBJ1-5
length: 15
V: TRBV7-2
size: once
CDR3: CASSSRQGRYQPQHF
DNA: TGTGCCAGCAGCTCTCGACAGGGGCGGTATCAGCCCCAGCATTTT

D: TRBD2
J: TRBJ2-2
length: 17
V: TRBV3-1/TRBV3-2
size: .
CDR3: CASSQDLLIGGTGELFF
DNA: TGTGCCAGCAGCCAAGATCTCTTAATCGGGGGGACCGGGGAGCTGTTTTTT

D: TRBD1
J: TRBJ1-1
length: 14
V: TRBV2
size: .
CDR3: CASCQPGTGGEAFF
DNA: TGTGCCAGCTGCCAACCCGGGACAGGGGGTGAAGCTTTCTTT

D: .
J: TRBJ2-1
length: 16
V: TRBV27
size: .
CDR3: CASSPTVAAQYHEQFF
DNA: TGTGCCAGCAGTCCCACAGTAGCGGCCCAGTACCATGAGCAGTTCTTC

D: .
J: TRBJ2-5
length: 13
V: TRBV5-4
size: once
CDR3: CASSLVGGGTQYF
DNA: TGTGCCAGCAGCTTGGTTGGGGGAGGGACCCAGTACTTC

D: TRBD1
J: TRBJ1-4
length: 14
V: TRBV7-2
size: .
CDR3: CASSFAGGNEKLFF
DNA: TGTGCCAGCAGCTTTGCAGGGGGCAATGAAAAACTGTTTTTT

D: TRBD1
J: TRBJ1-5
length: 19
V: TRBV19
size: few
CDR3: CASSLTPGQKIYSNQPQHF
DNA: TGTGCCAGTAGTCTAACCCCGGGACAGAAGATATATAGCAATCAGCCCCAGCATTTT

D: .
J: TRBJ2-7
length: 18
V: TRBV3-1/TRBV3-2
size: .
CDR3: CASSQGSRPGGSSYEQYF
DNA: TGTGCCAGCAGCCAAGGTTCCCGGCCGGGTGGCAGCTCCTACGAGCAGTACTTC

D: TRBD2
J: TRBJ2-1
length: 16
V: TRBV4-1
size: .
CDR3: CASSQEASGRADEQFF
DNA: TGCGCCAGCAGCCAAGAGGCCAGCGGGAGGGCTGATGAGCAGTTCTTC

D: TRBD2
J: TRBJ2-7
length: 15
V: TRBV19
size: few
CDR3: CASRTSGRGGDEQYF
DNA: TGTGCCAGTAGGACTAGCGGGAGGGGTGGCGACGAGCAGTACTTC

D: .
J: TRBJ2-3
length: 15
V: TRBV27
size: .
CDR3: CASSLNRVDTDTQYF
DNA: TGTGCCAGCAGTTTAAACAGGGTAGACACAGATACGCAGTATTTT

D: .
J: TRBJ1-2
length: 13
V: TRBV30
size: once
CDR3: CAWRLNGPYGYTF
DNA: TGTGCCTGGAGATTGAATGGCCCTTATGGCTACACCTTC

D: .
J: TRBJ2-3
length: 13
V: TRBV6-5
size: once
CDR3: CASSSGLTDTQYF
DNA: TGTGCCAGCAGTTCGGGATTAACAGATACGCAGTATTTT

D: TRBD1
J: TRBJ1-1
length: 14
V: TRBV5-4
size: once
CDR3: CASSKGGMNTEAFF
DNA: TGTGCCAGCAGCAAAGGGGGCATGAACACTGAAGCTTTCTTT

D: .
J: TRBJ2-1
length: 15
V: TRBV24-1
size: .
CDR3: CATSDSARAAGEQFF
DNA: TGTGCCACCAGTGATTCTGCCAGGGCGGCCGGGGAGCAGTTCTTC

D: .
J: TRBJ1-1
length: 15
V: TRBV25-1
size: .
CDR3: CASSEYYTRGSEAFF
DNA: TGTGCCAGCAGTGAATACTATACCAGGGGATCTGAAGCTTTCTTT

D: .
J: TRBJ2-3
length: 13
V: TRBV5-6
size: .
CDR3: CASSLPVADTQYF
DNA: TGTGCCAGCAGCTTGCCTGTCGCGGATACGCAGTATTTT

D: .
J: TRBJ2-2
length: 13
V: TRBV11-3
size: .
CDR3: CASSPIVSGELFF
DNA: TGTGCCAGCAGCCCCATTGTCAGCGGGGAGCTGTTTTTT

D: TRBD1
J: TRBJ2-1
length: 15
V: TRBV6-5
size: .
CDR3: CASRLTGGLSNEQFF
DNA: TGTGCCAGCAGATTAACAGGGGGCTTAAGCAATGAGCAGTTCTTC

D: .
J: TRBJ2-2
length: 15
V: TRBV19
size: .
CDR3: CASTSAGQWAGELFF
DNA: TGTGCCAGTACGTCGGCAGGGCAGTGGGCCGGGGAGCTGTTTTTT

D: .
J: TRBJ2-3
length: 13
V: TRBV30
size: .
CDR3: CAWSYRVPDTQYF
DNA: TGTGCCTGGAGTTATCGGGTCCCAGATACGCAGTATTTT

D: TRBD2
J: TRBJ2-5
length: 15
V: TRBV5-1
size: .
CDR3: CASSLGTSGSETQYF
DNA: TGCGCCAGCAGCTTAGGGACTAGCGGGAGTGAGACCCAGTACTTC

D: TRBD1
J: TRBJ1-5
length: 15
V: TRBV19
size: .
CDR3: CASSTGQGSNQPQHF
DNA: TGTGCCAGTAGTACCGGACAGGGTAGCAATCAGCCCCAGCATTTT

D: .
J: TRBJ1-4
length: 13
V: TRBV6-5
size: .
CDR3: CASRDSFNEKLFF
DNA: TGTGCCAGCAGGGACAGCTTTAATGAAAAACTGTTTTTT

D: .
J: TRBJ1-5
length: 15
V: TRBV5-1
size: .
CDR3: CASSEAGQRNQPQHF
DNA: TGCGCCAGCAGCGAGGCAGGGCAGAGAAATCAGCCCCAGCATTTT

D: TRBD1
J: TRBJ1-4
length: 17
V: TRBV29-1
size: .
CDR3: CSVDQAGGASANEKLFF
DNA: TGCAGCGTTGATCAGGCAGGGGGCGCGTCGGCTAATGAAAAACTGTTTTTT

D: .
J: TRBJ2-1
length: 15
V: TRBV7-7
size: .
CDR3: CASSLNGNSYNEQFF
DNA: TGTGCCAGCAGCTTAAACGGGAACTCCTACAATGAGCAGTTCTTC

D: .
J: TRBJ2-2
length: 16
V: TRBV29-1
size: .
CDR3: CSVFGEASEFTGELFF
DNA: TGCAGCGTTTTCGGAGAGGCTAGCGAGTTCACCGGGGAGCTGTTTTTT

D: TRBD1
J: TRBJ1-2
length: 12
V: TRBV6-6
size: .
CDR3: CAHSQGDYGYTF
DNA: TGTGCCCATTCTCAGGGGGACTATGGCTACACCTTC